One and the same sample provided the 16 T cell receptor beta chains below, sequenced in a study of vaccination and CD4 T cells after COVID-19. Sample treatment: 10-day PBMC culture with coronavirus spike peptide pools or control peptides (ViraFEST assay). Their specific antigens are unknown. The Oncomine TCR Beta short-read assay generated sequence data from the DNA of cultured CD4+ T cells. From the PCR reads, TCRdb called clonotypes with MiXCR, one entry per CDR3 protein. The sample holds over 8,000 distinct CDR3 sequences, about 23% seen once. Sample: CD4+ T cells from blood, cultured in vitro, taken before SARS-CoV-2 vaccination. The receptor set was obtained from a human donor who received a COVID-19 vaccine.

This clonotype was seen a few times. The V call is TRBV12-3 or TRBV12-4, the J call TRBJ1-2, with a weak D call TRBD1 (5 bases). V dropped 5 bases and J dropped 13 bases, with 17 bases sitting between them. The CDR3 has 12 residues. The CDR3: CASSPLPGGGTF. The CDR3 nucleotides read TGTGCCAGCAGTCCCCTACCTGGGGGGGGCACCTTC.

This clonotype was counted between two and nine times. The chain is built from TRBV6-1 and TRBJ2-7; no firm D call. Between the trimmed V and J ends, which lost 3 bases and 5 bases, there was a span of 11 bases. This CDR3 has 13 amino acids. Germline V gives CDR1 MNHNS, CDR2 SASEGT. The CDR3 DNA reads TGTGCCAGCAGTGATAGGCAGACCCACGAGCAGTACTTC. Translation: CASSDRQTHEQYF.

By share, this clonotype counts as medium-sized. The rearrangement links TRBV24-1 to TRBJ2-3; D gene uncertain. The germline gives CDR1 KGHDR, CDR2 SFDVKD. The germline V and J ends were trimmed by 12 bases and 1 base, with 13 bases remaining between them. CDR3 length: 13 residues. CDR3 sequence (DNA): TGTGCCGTCCACGCCCGGGGCACAGATACGCAGTATTTT. Protein product: CAVHARGTDTQYF.

V is TRBV6-4 and J is TRBJ1-1; D remains ambiguous. The CDR3 is made up of 11 amino acids. The V end lost 6 bases, the J end lost 7 bases, and 9 bases lay between the germline ends. Germline-derived CDR1 and CDR2 are MRHNA and SNTAGT. The CDR3 protein is CASRALGEAFF. CDR3 in DNA: TGTGCCAGCAGGGCTCTGGGTGAAGCTTTCTTT.

This rearrangement joins TRBV18 to TRBJ1-1; the D gene is possibly TRBD1 (5 bases). Per germline, CDR1 KGHSH and CDR2 LQKENI. Between the trimmed V and J ends, which lost 1 base and 2 bases, there was a span of 11 bases. The CDR3 runs to 15 residues. DNA for the CDR3: TGTGCCAGCTCACCACACAGGACGGAAAACACTGAAGCTTTCTTT. As protein: CASSPHRTENTEAFF.

This clonotype was seen just once. The V and J genes are TRBV18 and TRBJ2-1, with D perhaps TRBD1 or TRBD2 (6 bases each). V was shortened by 3 bases and J by 7 bases, with 19 bases between the two germline ends. This CDR3 region has 16 residues. The germline gives CDR1 KGHSH, CDR2 LQKENI. The CDR3 coding sequence is TGTGCCAGCTCACCCTTGGGGGGCGCGAATTGGAATGAGCAGTTCTTC. Translated: CASSPLGGANWNEQFF.

The chain carries TRBV2 and TRBJ2-3; D possibly corresponds to TRBD1 (6 bases). Trimming removed 4 bases at V and 0 bases at J, with 11 bases between. Germline loops: CDR1 SNHLY, CDR2 FYNNEI. The CDR3 has 15 residues. Here the CDR3 reads CASSVTGTSTDTQYF. DNA of the CDR3: TGTGCCAGCAGTGTGACAGGTACTAGCACAGATACGCAGTATTTT.

In nucleotides, the CDR3 is TGTGCCAGCAGCTCCACTTTCAGGGCATCCTCTGGAAACACCATATATTTT. Protein sequence: CASSSTFRASSGNTIYF. This chain links TRBV7-9 with TRBJ1-3, with D perhaps matching TRBD1 (5 bases). This CDR3 is built from 17 residues. Germline V CDR1 and CDR2: SEHNR, FQNEAQ (reference sequence). V was shortened by 4 bases and J by 0 bases, with 16 bases between the two germline ends.

The gene calls are TRBV5-1 and TRBJ1-3, with D tentatively TRBD1 (5 bases). The CDR3 is made up of 16 amino acids. The V gene lost 1 base and the J gene lost 1 base, with 12 bases spanning the gap. Germline loops: CDR1 SGHRS, CDR2 YFSETQ. The CDR3 nucleotides are TGCGCCAGCAGCTTGCAGGGTGATCGATCTGGAAACACCATATATTTT. Translation: CASSLQGDRSGNTIYF. Looking up the rest from reference TRBV5-1 and TRBJ1-3 gives the full variable domain: KAGVTQTPRYLIKTRGQQVTLSCSPISGHRSVSWYQQTPGQGLQFLFEYFSETQRNKGNFPGRFSGRQFSNSRSEMNVSTLELGDSALYLCASSLQGDRSGNTIYFGEGSWLTVV.

This clonotype was found a few times. The chain recombines TRBV11-3 with TRBJ1-1; D is perhaps TRBD1 (6 bases). Germline loops: CDR1 SGHNT, CDR2 YENEEA. V lost 5 bases to trimming and J lost 6 bases, with 16 bases between them. The CDR3 runs 14 residues. The CDR3 bases are TGTGCCAGCAGCCACCGGGACACGATCTCTGAAGCTTTCTTT. Its translation: CASSHRDTISEAFF.

This clonotype has more than one count but fewer than ten. The chain employs TRBV10-1 and TRBJ2-5; D is unclear. Germline CDR1 reads WNHNN; CDR2 reads SYGVQD (reference sequence). The CDR3 totals 13 residues. Trimming removed 5 bases from V and 5 bases from J, with 12 bases in between. The CDR3, as DNA: TGCGCCAGCAGTCACAAACCGACGGAGACCCAGTACTTC. As protein: CASSHKPTETQYF.

This clonotype was counted a few times. The chain employs TRBV6-1 and TRBJ1-5; 8 nucleotides line up with TRBD1. CDR1 MNHNS and CDR2 SASEGT come from the germline V gene. V lost 8 bases to trimming and J lost 3 bases; unmatched junction nucleotides: 6. CDR3 length: 14 amino acids. As DNA, the CDR3 is TGTGCCAGCTCAGGACAGGGAAACAATCAGCCCCAGCATTTT. Translation: CASSGQGNNQPQHF.

This chain joins TRBV7-9 and TRBJ2-3; TRBD2 matches at 10 bases. Trimming took 11 bases from V and 4 from J; bases not matched to a gene: 12. The CDR3 has 15 amino acids. Germline CDR1 SEHNR, CDR2 FQNEAQ (reference sequence). The DNA of the CDR3 is TGTGCCGGCTCGAAAAGCGGGGGGGCCGCAGATACGCAGTATTTT. Protein product: CAGSKSGGAADTQYF.

The CDR3 coding sequence is TGCAGCGTCCGTCCACCCGCAGATACGCAGCATTTT. This gives the protein CSVRPPADTQHF. The chain joins TRBV29-1 to TRBJ2-3; D is ambiguous. The J call may not be correct, given that the DNA end is closer to TRBJ1-5. This CDR3 has 12 residues. Germline values: CDR1 SQVTM, CDR2 ANQGSEA.

This clonotype was seen a handful of times. The J gene is TRBJ1-2, the V gene TRBV20-1, with 7 bases matching TRBD1. V was clipped by 1 base and J by 4 bases; unmatched bases: 6. The CDR3 is 14 amino acids. The germline V gene has CDR1 DFQATT and CDR2 SNEGSKA (reference sequence). The CDR3 region is CSARGQGYGYGYTF. The CDR3, as DNA: TGCAGTGCTAGAGGACAGGGTTATGGCTATGGCTACACCTTC.

This clonotype was detected a few times. The V and J genes are TRBV2 and TRBJ1-1; TRBD1 might be the D (6 bases). Germline lookup yields CDR1 SNHLY and CDR2 FYNNEI. This CDR3 is 13 amino acids long. The V and J ends lost 7 bases and 5 bases respectively, with 14 bases between them. The CDR3 sequence: CASTTQRGTEAFF. CDR3 DNA: TGTGCCAGCACGACCCAGAGGGGGACTGAAGCTTTCTTT.